The rows below give T cell receptor beta chains drawn from one sample of a study of blood T cell repertoires in COVID-19. Here immunoSEQ multiplex PCR was the method, and the copy in TCRdb shows in-frame clones only, minus some. The sample has fewer than 400,000 clones, around nine tenths seen once. What was sequenced was PBMCs or T cells enriched from blood (not recorded which). The origin of the receptors is a young man who had recovered from COVID-19. The CDR3 runs from the conserved cysteine through the conserved F or W. Fields, in order: J gene, V gene, clone size, D gene, CDR3 DNA, CDR3 protein. D genes are given only for firm matches. Size tells how often a clone was seen (once, few, many) or the class of an expanded clone, and some rows leave it out.

TRBJ1-5	TRBV28	NA	NA	TGTGCCAGCAGTCCCCAAAATCAGCCCCAGCATTTT	CASSPQNQPQHF
TRBJ1-2	TRBV5-5	NA	TRBD1	TGTGCCAGCAGCGGGGGACAGACCTTCTCAACTAACTATGGCTACACCTTC	CASSGGQTFSTNYGYTF
TRBJ2-1	TRBV3-1/TRBV3-2	NA	TRBD2	TGTGCCAGCAGCCAAGGGGGACTAGCGGGGGGCCACAATGAGCAGTTCTTC	CASSQGGLAGGHNEQFF
TRBJ2-7	TRBV30	NA	TRBD1	TGTGCCTGGAGTGTCGGACAGGGAGCTGGCGAGCAGTACTTC	CAWSVGQGAGEQYF
TRBJ1-2	TRBV5-4	NA	NA	TGTGCCAGCAGCTTGGACAGCCTGTATGGCTACACCTTC	CASSLDSLYGYTF
TRBJ2-1	TRBV7-9	NA	TRBD2	TGTGCCAGCAGTTTAGGACTAGCGGGGTACAATGAGCAGTTCTTC	CASSLGLAGYNEQFF
TRBJ2-7	TRBV30	NA	NA	TGTGCCTGGAGTCAGGGCTACGAGCAGTACTTC	CAWSQGYEQYF
TRBJ2-5	TRBV7-8	NA	TRBD1	TGTGCCAGCAGCTCCAAGGACAGGGGGCATGAGACCCAGTACTTC	CASSSKDRGHETQYF
TRBJ2-2	TRBV5-5	NA	TRBD1	TGTGCCAGCAGCTTAAGGGACAGGGAGGTTAGGACCGGGGAGCTGTTTTTT	CASSLRDREVRTGELFF
TRBJ2-1	TRBV10-3	NA	TRBD2	TGTGCCATCAGATCAACTAGCGGGGGAAGTAATGAGCAGTTCTTC	CAIRSTSGGSNEQFF
TRBJ1-1	TRBV29-1	once	NA	TGCAGCGTGCAGGCCCTGAACACTGAAGCTTTCTTT	CSVQALNTEAFF
TRBJ1-3	TRBV12-3/TRBV12-4	NA	TRBD1	TGTGCCAGCAGCCTTACGACTGGACAGGGGAAATTT	CASSLTTGQGKF
TRBJ2-3	TRBV5-4	NA	NA	TGTGCCAGCAGCTCGTCTTCGGATACGCAGTATTTT	CASSSSSDTQYF
TRBJ2-1	TRBV9	NA	TRBD1	TGTGCCAGCAGCGCCCTGACAGGGGCTAATAACAATGAGCAGTTCTTC	CASSALTGANNNEQFF
TRBJ2-7	TRBV3-1/TRBV3-2	once	NA	TGTGCCAGCAGCCAAGGGTTAGCGGACTCCTACGAGCAGTACTTC	CASSQGLADSYEQYF
TRBJ2-7	TRBV5-1	NA	TRBD1	TGCGCCAGCGCCACTCTCCGGGACAGGTCCTACGAGCAGTACTTC	CASATLRDRSYEQYF
TRBJ2-7	TRBV6-1	NA	TRBD1	TGTGCCAGCAGTGAATTCGGGACAGCCTACGAGCAGTACTTC	CASSEFGTAYEQYF
TRBJ2-7	TRBV5-1	NA	TRBD2	TGCGCCAGCAGCTTGGGTAGCGGGCTCAACCCCTACGAGCAGTACTTC	CASSLGSGLNPYEQYF
TRBJ2-2	TRBV12-3/TRBV12-4	NA	NA	TGTGCCAGCAGTTTCGGACTCTATGGGGAGCTGTTTTTT	CASSFGLYGELFF
TRBJ2-7	TRBV5-1	NA	TRBD1	TGCGCCAGCAGCTCCTGGACAGGCGGCCCCTACGAGCAGTACTTC	CASSSWTGGPYEQYF
TRBJ1-6	TRBV10-3	NA	NA	TGTGCCATCAGTGAGTCGTTGACGAGGCAGTTTCCTTCACCCCTCCACTTT	CAISESLTRQFPSPLHF
TRBJ2-7	TRBV7-9	NA	TRBD2	TGTGCCAGCAGCTTAAGTTTCAGGACGGGGGGCTACGAGCAGTACTTC	CASSLSFRTGGYEQYF
TRBJ1-4	TRBV7-6	NA	TRBD1	TGTGCCAGCAGCCTGCAAGGGACAGATGAAAAACTGTTTTTT	CASSLQGTDEKLFF
TRBJ1-5	TRBV4-1	NA	TRBD1	TGCGCCAGCAGCCTTGGGACAGGGCCTTATCAGCCCCAGCATTTT	CASSLGTGPYQPQHF
TRBJ2-3	TRBV5-4	few	TRBD2	TGTGCCAGCAGCTTCGTCGGGACTAGGGGAGATACGCAGTATTTT	CASSFVGTRGDTQYF
TRBJ2-3	TRBV6-5	NA	TRBD1	TGTGCCAGCAGTCTGACAGGGGTGAGCACAGATACGCAGTATTTT	CASSLTGVSTDTQYF
TRBJ1-2	TRBV7-9	NA	NA	TGTGCCAGCAGCCCCGAGACAGACATCTATGGCTACACCTTC	CASSPETDIYGYTF
TRBJ1-5	TRBV7-9	NA	NA	TGTGCCAGCAGCTTAGGAGGGTTCAATCAGCCCCAGCATTTT	CASSLGGFNQPQHF
TRBJ1-6	TRBV10-3	NA	NA	TGTGCCATCAGTGAGTCAGCAGGGATCTATAATTCACCCCTCCACTTT	CAISESAGIYNSPLHF
TRBJ2-5	TRBV19	NA	TRBD1	TGTGCCACCGGGACAGGGGGGAAGACCCAGTACTTC	CATGTGGKTQYF
TRBJ1-1	TRBV7-3	NA	NA	TGTGCCAGCAGCTCAAAGAGAATTCAACCTTTGAACACTGAAGCTTTCTTT	CASSSKRIQPLNTEAFF
TRBJ1-6	TRBV5-1	NA	NA	TGCGCCAGCAGCTTGGCTCAGGGGTTGAATTCACCCCTCCACTTT	CASSLAQGLNSPLHF
TRBJ2-5	TRBV7-9	NA	TRBD1	TGTGCCAGCAGCTTAGCCGGGACAGCCCAAGAGACCCAGTACTTC	CASSLAGTAQETQYF
TRBJ1-2	TRBV5-1	once	NA	TGCGCCAGCAGCCAAGGACAGTCAAGAGGGGGCTACACCTTC	CASSQGQSRGGYTF
TRBJ1-5	TRBV27	NA	TRBD1	TGTGCCAGCAGTTTAGGTCAGGGGGCTAATCAGCCCCAGCATTTT	CASSLGQGANQPQHF
TRBJ2-3	TRBV7-9	NA	NA	TGTGCCAGCAGCTTAATACAGGCCCTCTCTAGCACAGATACGCAGTATTTT	CASSLIQALSSTDTQYF
TRBJ2-1	TRBV9	NA	TRBD2	TGTGCCAGCAGCGTTCTAGCGGGGGGGCCTAATGAGCAGTTCTTC	CASSVLAGGPNEQFF